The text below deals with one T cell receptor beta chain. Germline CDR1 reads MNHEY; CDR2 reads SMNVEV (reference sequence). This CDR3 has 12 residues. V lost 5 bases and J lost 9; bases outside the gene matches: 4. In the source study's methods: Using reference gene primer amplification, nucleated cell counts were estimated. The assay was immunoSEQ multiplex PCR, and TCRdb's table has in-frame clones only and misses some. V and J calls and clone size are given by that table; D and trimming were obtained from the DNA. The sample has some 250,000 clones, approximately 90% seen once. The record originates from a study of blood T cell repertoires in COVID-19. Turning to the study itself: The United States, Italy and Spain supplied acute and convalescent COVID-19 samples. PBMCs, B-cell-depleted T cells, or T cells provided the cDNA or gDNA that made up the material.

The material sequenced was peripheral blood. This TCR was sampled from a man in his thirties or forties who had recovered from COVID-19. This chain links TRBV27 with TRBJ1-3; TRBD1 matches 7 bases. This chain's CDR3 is CASSGTAGTIYF. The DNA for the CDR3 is TGTGCCAGCAGTGGGACAGCGGGCACCATATATTTT.